This T cell receptor beta chain stems from a study of shared clonotypes between healthy human individuals. Germline V CDR1 and CDR2: SGDLS, YYNGEE. The CDR3 spans 15 residues. V lost 7 bases to trimming and J lost 1 base, with 17 bases between them. TCRdb's copy holds only in-frame clones and misses some; the assay was immunoSEQ multiplex PCR. The sample consists of 300,000 to 400,000 clones, around nine tenths of them appearing once. This chain links TRBV9 with TRBJ1-1; D gene uncertain. The receptor's source is a man younger than 35 in good health. Sequences were obtained from memory CD8+ T cells sorted from blood. Subset reported: CD45RO+ cells pooled with CCR7-negative TemRA cells. Here the CDR3 reads CASGGNRYPNTEAFF. In DNA, the CDR3 is TGTGCCAGCGGCGGGAACCGCTACCCGAACACTGAAGCTTTCTTT.